The rows below give T cell receptor beta chains drawn from one sample of a study of shared clonotypes between healthy human individuals. Produced via immunoSEQ multiplex PCR; TCRdb's table is partial and in-frame only. The table includes roughly 2,000,000 clones, just under 95% detected once. The source material was naive CD8+ T cells sorted from blood. All receptors derive from a man between 18 and 35 years old in good health. CDR3s include the opening cysteine and the closing phenylalanine or tryptophan. D genes are given only for firm matches. Clone size is not always given. Where it is, it says once, few, many or a class for expanded clones.

TRBD1	TRBV2	.	TRBJ1-5	TGTGCCAGCAGTGAATCGACAGGGTACAATCAGCCCCAGCATTTT	CASSESTGYNQPQHF
.	TRBV2	.	TRBJ2-5	TGTGCCAGCAGTGACTCCCAAGAGACCCAGTACTTC	CASSDSQETQYF
.	TRBV27	.	TRBJ1-5	TGTGCCAGCAGTATACTGGGACGGAATCAGCCCCAGCATTTT	CASSILGRNQPQHF
.	TRBV9	.	TRBJ2-7	TGTGCCAGCAGCATGCCACCTAGGGACGAGCAGTACTTC	CASSMPPRDEQYF
TRBD1	TRBV11-2	.	TRBJ2-3	TGTGCCAGCACCCAAGAGGGACAGGGATTTGATACGCAGTATTTT	CASTQEGQGFDTQYF
.	TRBV7-2	.	TRBJ2-1	TGTGCCAGCAGCTCCCCCAGGACGGGGAGCACTTACAATGAGCAGTTCTTC	CASSSPRTGSTYNEQFF
.	TRBV2	.	TRBJ2-7	TGTGCCAGCAGACCTAGGTTAGGCGAGCAGTACTTC	CASRPRLGEQYF
TRBD1	TRBV6-6	once	TRBJ2-7	TGTGCCAGCAGCTGGGACAGTTCCTACGAGCAGTACTTC	CASSWDSSYEQYF
TRBD2	TRBV7-9	.	TRBJ2-7	TGTGCCAGCAGCTTCGGGGGGGCCTACGAGCAGTACTTC	CASSFGGAYEQYF
TRBD1	TRBV7-9	.	TRBJ2-5	TGTGCCAGCAGCTTAATTAGCAGGGGGCGGCAAGAGACCCAGTACTTC	CASSLISRGRQETQYF
.	TRBV28	once	TRBJ1-4	TGTGCCAGCAGTTCTGACTTCCTGTTGGCCCGAGGACTGTTTTTT	CASSSDFLLARGLFF
.	TRBV19	.	TRBJ2-2	TGTGCCAGTACCGCGGGACACATGAACACCGGGGAGCTGTTTTTT	CASTAGHMNTGELFF
.	TRBV30	.	TRBJ2-5	TGTGCCTGGAGTGAGGCGGGATTCGAGACCCAGTACTTC	CAWSEAGFETQYF
.	TRBV28	.	TRBJ2-3	TGTGCCAGCAGTTTCGAGGTCGGGGGAGACCACACAGATACGCAGTATTTT	CASSFEVGGDHTDTQYF
.	TRBV6-4	.	TRBJ1-6	TGTGCCAGCAGTGACCAGGGTCATAATTCACCCCTCCACTTT	CASSDQGHNSPLHF
TRBD2	TRBV2	.	TRBJ2-2	TGTGCCAGCAGTGAAGCGCTTGGGCTAGCGGACACCGGGGAGCTGTTTTTT	CASSEALGLADTGELFF
TRBD1	TRBV5-1	.	TRBJ2-7	TGCGCCAGCAGCTCAGGGACAGGGGATTACTACGAGCAGTACTTC	CASSSGTGDYYEQYF
.	TRBV6-5	once	TRBJ1-5	TGTGCCAGCAGTTTCGGGGGGGTTGGCCAGCCCCAGCATTTT	CASSFGGVGQPQHF
.	TRBV10-3	.	TRBJ2-7	TGTGCCATCAGTGGTGGGGGATCCTACGAGCAGTACTTC	CAISGGGSYEQYF
TRBD2	TRBV13	.	TRBJ2-7	TGTGCCAGCAGCTCCGGGACTAGCGGGTACGAGCAGTACTTC	CASSSGTSGYEQYF
.	TRBV6-1	.	TRBJ2-3	TGTGCCAGCAGTGGTGACAGCACTTTTAGCACAGATACGCAGTATTTT	CASSGDSTFSTDTQYF
.	TRBV7-6	.	TRBJ2-1	TGTGCCAGCAGCTTGAACCCGCGCGATGAGCAGTTCTTC	CASSLNPRDEQFF
.	TRBV9	.	TRBJ2-1	TGTGCCAGCAGCTCCCGGTCACTAGAACCCTACAATGAGCAGTTCTTC	CASSSRSLEPYNEQFF
.	TRBV6-5	.	TRBJ2-7	TGTGCCAGCAGCCTCCTAGCAGATTACGAGCAGTACTTC	CASSLLADYEQYF
TRBD1	TRBV6-1	.	TRBJ2-7	TGTGCCAGCAGGGGACAGGGCTACGAGCAGTACTTC	CASRGQGYEQYF
.	TRBV6-5	.	TRBJ2-7	TGTGCCAGCAGTTATGGTCAGACCTACGAGCAGTACTTC	CASSYGQTYEQYF
TRBD1	TRBV4-1	.	TRBJ1-2	TGCGCCAGCAGCCAAGAATCTCGTCCCGGGACAGGGGTTATTGGCTACACCTTC	CASSQESRPGTGVIGYTF
TRBD1	TRBV28	.	TRBJ2-7	TGTGCCAGCAGTCTGGGGACAGGGGGCGACGAGCAGTACTTC	CASSLGTGGDEQYF
.	TRBV5-6	.	TRBJ1-2	TGTGCCAGCAGCTTGGACGGCAGATTACATAACTATGGCTACACCTTC	CASSLDGRLHNYGYTF
.	TRBV4-3	.	TRBJ2-1	TGCGCCAGCAGCCAAGGCGGCGGACCTTACAATGAGCAGTTCTTC	CASSQGGGPYNEQFF
.	TRBV7-9	.	TRBJ2-1	TGTGCCAGCAGCTTAGATACAGGGCCTTCCTACAATGAGCAGTTCTTC	CASSLDTGPSYNEQFF
TRBD1	TRBV28	.	TRBJ1-2	TGTGCCAGCAGTTTAAGGTTTGGACCAGGGGGGGCGAACTATGGCTACACCTTC	CASSLRFGPGGANYGYTF
.	TRBV30	.	TRBJ2-2	TGTGCCTGGAACCCCTTAGCGACCGGGGAGCTGTTTTTT	CAWNPLATGELFF
.	TRBV13	.	TRBJ1-2	TGTGCCAGCAGCCCCATGGGGGGGGCGCTTGGCTACACCTTC	CASSPMGGALGYTF
.	TRBV10-3	.	TRBJ1-1	TGTGCCATCAGTGAGGCCGAGGGGGGCAACACTGAAGCTTTCTTT	CAISEAEGGNTEAFF
.	TRBV6-1	.	TRBJ1-2	TGTGCCAGCAGTGGCCCAATCAGGGCTCTTGACTATGGCTACACCTTC	CASSGPIRALDYGYTF
TRBD1	TRBV6-5	once	TRBJ2-7	TGTGCCAGCACTGACCGGACAGGGTCTTTCTACGAGCAGTACTTC	CASTDRTGSFYEQYF
.	TRBV5-6	.	TRBJ2-7	TGTGCCAGCAGCAACGACGTCTACGAGCAGTACTTC	CASSNDVYEQYF
TRBD1	TRBV7-9	.	TRBJ1-1	TGTGCCAGCAGCCTCACCGGGACAGCAAACACTGAAGCTTTCTTT	CASSLTGTANTEAFF
.	TRBV5-1	.	TRBJ1-1	TGCGCCAGCAGCCACGGACAAGGGTTGAACACTGAAGCTTTCTTT	CASSHGQGLNTEAFF
TRBD1	TRBV18	.	TRBJ1-1	TGTGCCAGCTCACCAGGGACAGGGGTGAACACTGAAGCTTTCTTT	CASSPGTGVNTEAFF
.	TRBV6-4	.	TRBJ2-3	TGTGCCAGCAGCTACATAATTACAGATACGCAGTATTTT	CASSYIITDTQYF
.	TRBV5-4	.	TRBJ2-2	TGTGCCAGCAGCTCCGGGGGGCAAGGCGGGGAGCTGTTTTTT	CASSSGGQGGELFF
.	TRBV29-1	.	TRBJ1-1	TGCAGTCTTACGGAACGGTACGTGGGGGAAGGGGTCACTGAAGCTTTCTTT	CSLTERYVGEGVTEAFF
TRBD1	TRBV5-4	.	TRBJ2-7	TGTGCCAGCAGCCCGGACAGGGCCCCCTACGAGCAGTACTTC	CASSPDRAPYEQYF
TRBD1	TRBV11-2	.	TRBJ2-5	TGTGCCAGCAGCCCCAGCCTAGGACAGGGTGAGACCCAGTACTTC	CASSPSLGQGETQYF
.	TRBV11-2	.	TRBJ2-3	TGTGCCAGCAGCCCGACGCCGGGGGTGACAGATACGCAGTATTTT	CASSPTPGVTDTQYF
.	TRBV6-1	.	TRBJ2-2	TGTGCCAGCTCCAACAGGGCGGAAACCGGGGAGCTGTTTTTT	CASSNRAETGELFF
TRBD2	TRBV7-9	.	TRBJ2-2	TGTGCCAGCAGCGGAGAGCGGGAATGGGGGACCGGGGAGCTGTTTTTT	CASSGEREWGTGELFF
.	TRBV7-9	.	TRBJ2-1	TGTGCCAGCAGCCCGACTAGCTCCTACAATGAGCAGTTCTTC	CASSPTSSYNEQFF
TRBD1	TRBV29-1	.	TRBJ2-7	TGCAGCGTTGAAGGATCCGGGACAGGGCGCGAGCAGTACTTC	CSVEGSGTGREQYF